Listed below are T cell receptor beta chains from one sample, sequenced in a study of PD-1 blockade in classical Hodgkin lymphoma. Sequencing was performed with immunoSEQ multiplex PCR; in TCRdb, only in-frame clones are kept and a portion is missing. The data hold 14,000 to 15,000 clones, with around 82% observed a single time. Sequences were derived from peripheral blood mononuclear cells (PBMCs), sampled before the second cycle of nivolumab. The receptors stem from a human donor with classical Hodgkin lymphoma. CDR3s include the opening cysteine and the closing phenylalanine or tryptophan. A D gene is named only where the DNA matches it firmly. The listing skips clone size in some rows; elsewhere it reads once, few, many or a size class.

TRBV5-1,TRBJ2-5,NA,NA,CASSFLTGYQETQYF,TGCGCCAGCAGCTTCCTGACTGGTTACCAAGAGACCCAGTACTTC
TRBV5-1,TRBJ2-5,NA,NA,CASGSGVQETQYF,TGCGCCAGCGGCTCGGGGGTCCAAGAGACCCAGTACTTC
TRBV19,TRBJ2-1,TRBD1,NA,CASSIVEQDGTGRFF,TGTGCCAGTAGTATAGTAGAACAGGACGGGACAGGGCGATTCTTC
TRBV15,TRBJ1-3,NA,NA,CATSRGPGTGNTIYF,TGTGCCACCAGCAGAGGCCCCGGAACTGGAAACACCATATATTTT
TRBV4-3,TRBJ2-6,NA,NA,CASSQGESSSGANVLTF,TGCGCCAGCAGCCAAGGGGAAAGTTCCTCTGGGGCCAACGTCCTGACTTTC
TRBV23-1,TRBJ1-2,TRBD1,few,CASSQNRDRSYGYTF,TGCGCCAGCAGTCAAAACCGGGACAGGTCCTATGGCTACACCTTC
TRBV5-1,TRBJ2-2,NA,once,CASTGTAGPGELFF,TGCGCCAGCACCGGGACTGCCGGACCCGGGGAGCTGTTTTTT
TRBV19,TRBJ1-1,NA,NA,CASSREWTEAFF,TGTGCCAGTAGTAGGGAGTGGACTGAAGCTTTCTTT
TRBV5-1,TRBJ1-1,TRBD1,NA,CASSQQGVRTEAFF,TGCGCCAGCAGCCAACAGGGGGTTCGGACTGAAGCTTTCTTT
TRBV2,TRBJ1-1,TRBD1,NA,CASEGQTNTEAFF,TGTGCCAGCGAGGGACAGACAAACACTGAAGCTTTCTTT
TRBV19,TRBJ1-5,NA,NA,CASSIRDLNQPQHF,TGTGCCAGTAGTATTAGGGACCTCAATCAGCCCCAGCATTTT
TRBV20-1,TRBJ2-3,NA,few,CSARRTNMDF,TGCAGTGCTCGTCGGACAAATATGGATTTT
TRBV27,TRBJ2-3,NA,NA,CASSSPTAVGPDTQYF,TGTGCCAGCAGTTCCCCGACAGCTGTCGGCCCAGATACGCAGTATTTT
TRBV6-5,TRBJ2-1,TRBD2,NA,CASEASGGANEQFF,TGTGCCAGCGAGGCTAGCGGGGGGGCCAATGAGCAGTTCTTC
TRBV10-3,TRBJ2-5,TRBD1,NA,CAISMDRGETQYF,TGTGCCATCAGTATGGACAGGGGAGAGACCCAGTACTTC
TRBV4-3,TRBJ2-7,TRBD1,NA,CASSTHRDRGGSYEQYF,TGCGCCAGCAGCACTCATAGGGACAGGGGGGGGTCCTACGAGCAGTACTTC
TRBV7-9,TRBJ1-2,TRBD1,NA,CASSLGTDYGYTF,TGTGCCAGCAGCTTGGGGACAGACTATGGCTACACCTTC
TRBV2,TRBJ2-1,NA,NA,CASSPSRTSRSSYNEQFF,TGTGCCAGCAGCCCAAGCCGGACTTCCCGTAGCTCCTACAATGAGCAGTTCTTC
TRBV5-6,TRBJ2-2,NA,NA,CASSWGPGIRTGELFF,TGTGCCAGCAGCTGGGGACCAGGGATCCGGACCGGGGAGCTGTTTTTT
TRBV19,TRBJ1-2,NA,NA,CASSIEAVFYGYTF,TGTGCCAGTAGTATAGAGGCAGTTTTCTATGGCTACACCTTC
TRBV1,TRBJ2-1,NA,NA,CTSSQTKRGARWSLNEQFF,TGCACCAGCAGCCAAACTAAGCGGGGGGCCAGGTGGTCTCTGAATGAGCAGTTCTTC
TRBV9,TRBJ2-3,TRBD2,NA,CASSALGGGNTDTQYF,TGTGCCAGCAGCGCCCTCGGGGGGGGGAACACAGATACGCAGTATTTT
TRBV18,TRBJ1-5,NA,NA,CASSSNRYPSNQPQHF,TGTGCCAGCTCATCGAACAGATACCCTAGCAATCAGCCCCAGCATTTT
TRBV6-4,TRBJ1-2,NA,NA,CASSEEGNYGYTF,TGTGCCAGCAGTGAGGAGGGGAACTATGGCTACACCTTC
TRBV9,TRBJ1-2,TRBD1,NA,CASSPSSDRPYGYTF,TGTGCCAGCAGCCCAAGCTCGGACAGGCCCTATGGCTACACCTTC
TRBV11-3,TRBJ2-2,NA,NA,CASSEGGSTNTGELFF,TGTGCCAGCAGCGAGGGAGGATCGACTAACACCGGGGAGCTGTTTTTT
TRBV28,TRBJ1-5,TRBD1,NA,CASSSPGQVNQPQHF,TGTGCCAGCAGTTCACCGGGACAGGTTAATCAGCCCCAGCATTTT
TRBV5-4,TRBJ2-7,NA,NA,CASRPWDNSYEQYF,TGTGCCAGCCGTCCGTGGGACAACTCCTACGAGCAGTACTTC
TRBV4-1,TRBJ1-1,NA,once,CASSGGGRANTEAFF,TGCGCCAGCAGTGGGGGGGGCAGGGCGAATACTGAAGCTTTCTTT